Presented here are 24 T cell receptor beta chains from one specimen sequenced in a study of identifying expanded T cells in peripheral blood. The table came from immunoSEQ multiplex PCR; TCRdb's copy has only in-frame clones and leaves some out. The data show 80,000 to 95,000 clones, about 91% seen once. Sequencing was carried out using blood. The receptors come from a person aged 18 to 75 in good health.

The chain combines TRBV7-2 with TRBJ2-1, with 8 bases that match TRBD1. J was trimmed by 14 bases and V by 5 bases; bases with no gene match: 5. Germline CDR1 SGHTA, CDR2 FQGNSA. The CDR3 totals 11 residues. The DNA of the CDR3 is TGTGCCAGCAGCCGACCGGGACAGGAGTTCTTC. It translates to CASSRPGQEFF.

This chain links TRBV6-4 with TRBJ2-4; D not resolved. The CDR3 length is 17 residues. Germline CDR1 MRHNA, CDR2 SNTAGT. Trimming removed 6 bases at V and 0 bases at J, with 18 bases between. Here the CDR3 reads CASRSGRAARAKNIQYF. CDR3 DNA sequence: TGTGCCAGCAGGAGTGGTAGGGCGGCCCGAGCCAAAAACATTCAGTACTTC.

The V and J genes are TRBV4-1 and TRBJ1-4; TRBD1 matches 7 bases. The CDR3 spans 16 residues. The germline V gene has CDR1 MGHRA and CDR2 YSYEKL. With 4 bases clipped from V and 0 bases from J, the junction kept 5 bases outside the gene matches. The CDR3 region is CASSLQGPATNEKLFF. CDR3 coding DNA: TGCGCCAGCAGCCTACAGGGGCCTGCAACTAATGAAAAACTGTTTTTT.

The V gene is TRBV7-8, the J gene TRBJ2-5; 9 bases agree with TRBD2. The CDR3 has 18 amino acids. The V and J ends lost 5 bases and 3 bases, in that order; junction bases with no gene match: 16. Germline-derived CDR1 and CDR2 are SGHVS and FQNEAQ. The CDR3: CASSPRPLAGGSEETQYF. The DNA of the CDR3 is TGTGCCAGCAGCCCTAGGCCCCTGGCGGGAGGGAGTGAAGAGACCCAGTACTTC.

This clone occurred a few times. The gene calls are TRBV11-2 and TRBJ2-1; 14 bases align to TRBD2. Germline assignment: CDR1 SGHAT and CDR2 FQNNGV. J was trimmed by 3 bases and V by 5 bases; bases with no gene match: 9. The CDR3 is made up of 18 amino acids. CDR3 amino acids: CASSGSLGTSGGYNEQFF. DNA of the CDR3: TGTGCCAGCAGCGGTAGCCTAGGGACTAGCGGGGGCTACAATGAGCAGTTCTTC.

CDR3 coding DNA: TGTGCCAGCAGTGCAGAAGGGGGGGGCGGCTATGGCTACACCTTC. It encodes CASSAEGGGGYGYTF. The chain employs TRBV6-4 and TRBJ1-2; D perhaps matches TRBD1 (6 bases). Deletions cut 4 bases from V and 4 bases from J, with 16 bases between. The V gene's germline CDR1 is MRHNA and CDR2 SNTAGT. CDR3 size: 15 residues.

The CDR3 nucleotides read TGCGCCAGCAGCTTACGACAGGGGCCTGACACTGAAGCTTTCTTT. This sequence encodes CASSLRQGPDTEAFF. The chain has TRBV5-1 and TRBJ1-1; TRBD1 aligns across 8 bases. Per the germline V gene, CDR1 is SGHRS and CDR2 is YFSETQ. CDR3 length equals 15 residues. With V trimmed by 2 bases and J by 3 bases, 6 bases remained unmatched.

In its sample, this clone was seen a few times. The chain couples TRBV28 to TRBJ2-7; no firm D call. Trimming pared 10 bases from V and 2 bases from J, leaving 12 bases between. Germline CDR1 MDHEN, CDR2 SYDVKM. The CDR3 runs 12 residues. Written as DNA, the CDR3 is TGTGCCACCGGGCTATCCGCCTACGAGCAGTACTTC. Translating it yields CATGLSAYEQYF.

A single count supports this clone. V usage is TRBV29-1 and J usage is TRBJ2-5, with no clear D. There are 12 residues in the CDR3. Germline lookup yields CDR1 SQVTM and CDR2 ANQGSEA. The V and J ends lost 2 bases and 5 bases respectively, with 9 bases between them. The CDR3 region is CSVEQIGETQYF. The CDR3 DNA reads as TGCAGCGTTGAACAAATCGGGGAGACCCAGTACTTC.

The chain employs TRBV19 and TRBJ2-7; perhaps TRBD2 as D (6 bases). This CDR3 spans 17 amino acids. Germline CDR1 LNHDA, CDR2 SQIVND (reference sequence). Trimming removed 1 base from V and 0 bases from J, with 16 bases in between. CDR3: CASSIGFVTSISYEQYF. The CDR3 DNA is TGTGCCAGTAGTATAGGCTTCGTTACTAGCATCTCCTACGAGCAGTACTTC.

V is TRBV19 and J is TRBJ2-2, with 8 positions matching TRBD2. CDR3 size: 16 residues. Unmatched junction bases numbered 7, after V lost 3 bases and J lost 4 bases. Germline CDR1 is LNHDA and CDR2 is SQIVND (reference sequence). The CDR3 DNA reads TGTGCCAGTAGTATTGGGGCGGGAGGCGCCACCGGGGAGCTGTTTTTT. It specifies CASSIGAGGATGELFF.

The chain uses TRBV5-1 and TRBJ2-5; D possibly uses TRBD1 or TRBD2 (6 bases each). Germline V CDR1 and CDR2: SGHRS, YFSETQ. This CDR3 region has 15 residues. The V end was cut by 4 bases, the J end by 4 bases, with 17 bases between. The chain's CDR3 is CASSTGTPGGETQYF. The CDR3 region has the DNA TGCGCCAGCAGCACCGGGACACCCGGGGGAGAGACCCAGTACTTC.

This chain uses TRBV6-1 with TRBJ1-4, with TRBD1 as a possible D gene (6 bases). Trimming removed 0 bases from V and 8 bases from J, with 19 bases in between. The CDR3 sequence is 17 residues long. Germline V gene data show CDR1 as MNHNS and CDR2 as SASEGT. CDR3 sequence: CASSEALREQGGEKLFF. In nucleotides, the CDR3 is TGTGCCAGCAGTGAAGCACTCCGGGAACAGGGAGGGGAAAAACTGTTTTTT.

J is TRBJ2-5 and V is TRBV7-2, with TRBD2 matching 12 bases. Looked up from germline, CDR1 is SGHTA and CDR2 is FQGNSA. There are 15 residues in the CDR3. Trimming cost V 2 bases and J 4 bases; bases outside gene matches: 2. The CDR3 sequence: CASSLLAGGPETQYF. The CDR3 DNA follows: TGTGCCAGCAGCTTACTAGCGGGGGGGCCAGAGACCCAGTACTTC. Combining the CDR3 with reference TRBV7-2 and TRBJ2-5 gives the whole variable domain GAGVSQSPSNKVTEKGKDVELRCDPISGHTALYWYRQSLGQGLEFLIYFQGNSAPDKSGLPSDRFSAERTGGSVSTLTIQRTQQEDSAVYLCASSLLAGGPETQYFGPGTRLLVL.

The count of this clone is one. This chain uses TRBV6-5 with TRBJ2-1; 11 bases agree with TRBD1. Germline CDR1 MNHEY, CDR2 SVGAGI. Trimming took 5 bases from V and 4 from J; bases not matched to a gene: 4. The CDR3 is 15 amino acids. CDR3 sequence reads: CASSPGTGGYNEQFF. CDR3 bases: TGTGCCAGCAGTCCCGGGACAGGGGGATACAATGAGCAGTTCTTC.

This chain connects TRBV7-9 to TRBJ2-7; D perhaps matches TRBD2 (5 bases). This CDR3 has 13 residues. CDR1 and CDR2 from the germline V gene are SEHNR and FQNEAQ (reference sequence). Trimming pared 6 bases from V and 7 bases from J, leaving 16 bases between. The CDR3 here is CASSSSGLKEQYF. The CDR3 DNA follows: TGTGCCAGCAGTTCAAGCGGTCTTAAGGAGCAGTACTTC.

V gene TRBV9 combines with J gene TRBJ2-1; the D gene is possibly TRBD2 (6 bases). The CDR3 has 15 residues. Germline V gene lookup returns CDR1 SGDLS and CDR2 YYNGEE. V lost 4 bases, J lost 0 bases, and 11 bases lay in between. The CDR3 DNA follows: TGTGCCAGCAGCCCATCGGGGGTCTCCTACAATGAGCAGTTCTTC. Encoded protein: CASSPSGVSYNEQFF.

The rearrangement uses TRBV6-5 and TRBJ2-2; D is undetermined. The germline V gene encodes CDR1 MNHEY and CDR2 SVGAGI. The CDR3 length is 13 residues. V dropped 2 bases and J dropped 3 bases, with 4 bases sitting between them. The CDR3 loop is CASSYGHTGELFF. The CDR3 coding sequence is TGTGCCAGCAGTTACGGGCACACCGGGGAGCTGTTTTTT.

The chain is built from TRBV7-9 and TRBJ2-5, with 11 bases that match TRBD2. V shed 7 bases and J 1 base; nucleotides not matched to a gene: 8. The CDR3 has 16 amino acids. Germline V CDR1 and CDR2: SEHNR, FQNEAQ (reference sequence). The CDR3 loop reads CASTPRLAGGQETQYF. CDR3 nucleotide sequence: TGTGCCAGCACGCCGAGGCTAGCGGGGGGCCAAGAGACCCAGTACTTC.

The CDR3 sequence is CASSQDEGREPYNEQFF. The CDR3 DNA reads TGCGCCAGCAGCCAAGATGAAGGGCGGGAACCGTACAATGAGCAGTTCTTC. This chain links TRBV4-3 with TRBJ2-1, with D possibly matching TRBD2 (6 bases). The V gene lost 0 bases and the J gene lost 4 bases, with 16 bases spanning the gap. This CDR3 contains 17 residues. Germline assignment: CDR1 LGHNA and CDR2 YSLEER.

The rearrangement joins TRBV19 to TRBJ2-1; 12 nucleotides match TRBD2. V lost 5 bases to trimming and J lost 7 bases; unmatched junction nucleotides: 12. Germline V gene sequence: CDR1 LNHDA, CDR2 SQIVND (reference sequence). The CDR3 runs 17 residues. The CDR3 protein is CASSVLAGGALGNEQFF. Here the CDR3 DNA reads TGTGCCAGTAGTGTACTAGCGGGAGGAGCCCTCGGGAATGAGCAGTTCTTC.

The chain combines TRBV28 with TRBJ1-1, with 7 bases lining up with TRBD1. Trimming cost V 8 bases and J 4 bases; bases outside gene matches: 13. CDR1 is MDHEN, CDR2 SYDVKM, per germline. The CDR3 consists of 15 residues. The CDR3 region has the DNA TGTGCCAGCCTCCCACCGACAGGGACGGGCACTGAAGCTTTCTTT. Translation: CASLPPTGTGTEAFF.

The CDR3 is CAGGARGDEQYF. For the CDR3, the DNA is TGTGCCGGGGGGGCCAGGGGTGACGAGCAGTACTTC. The V gene is TRBV2, the J gene TRBJ2-7; a possible D gene is TRBD2 (7 bases). This CDR3 spans 12 amino acids. V was clipped by 11 bases and J by 5 bases, with 16 bases between them. Germline V CDR1 and CDR2: SNHLY, FYNNEI.

By frequency in the sample, this clone is medium-sized. This sequence joins TRBV29-1 and TRBJ1-1, with D maybe TRBD1 (5 bases). The germline V and J ends were trimmed by 5 bases and 4 bases, with 11 bases remaining between them. This CDR3 region has 12 residues. CDR1 and CDR2 (germline): SQVTM, ANQGSEA. CDR3 DNA sequence: TGCAGCGTTCAGGGAGAGGTCACTGAAGCTTTCTTT. Translating it yields CSVQGEVTEAFF.